This T cell receptor beta chain appears in the sequencing data of a study of T-cell memory formation after mild COVID-19. Regarding the study as a whole: Day 15 to 85 contracting clones showed balanced CD4/CD8; later expanders leaned CD4+. Those CD4+ clones that contracted were mainly in CM and EM (CD8+ ones in EMRA).

The germline V gene encodes CDR1 SQVTM and CDR2 ANQGSEA. Trimming removed 4 bases from V and 7 bases from J; junction bases left unmatched: 11. CDR3 length: 15 amino acids. One entry per CDR3 protein results from TCRdb running MiXCR on the 5' RACE reads. Seen here are fewer than 550,000 distinct CDR3 sequences, 15% to 20% observed once, and the top ten hold around 8.4%. This clonotype has more than one count but fewer than ten. The target antigen is unknown. The chain couples TRBV29-1 to TRBJ2-1, with 9 bases matching TRBD2. Sequencing was carried out using PBMCs or a T cell subset sorted from them (not recorded which). This sequence was found in an adult woman who had mild COVID-19 (a few samples of this study predate the infection). Cell type and time point are not known. The CDR3 protein is CSVAGASGDQNEQFF. CDR3 nucleotide sequence: TGCAGCGTTGCCGGGGCTAGCGGGGATCAGAATGAGCAGTTCTTC.